The source of this T cell receptor beta chain is a study of blood T cell repertoires in COVID-19. For the study at large: COVID-19 samples collected from the United States, Italy and Spain covered acute and convalescent phases. PBMCs, B-cell-depleted T cells, or T cells provided the cDNA or gDNA that made up the material.

Study processing details: The assay estimated nucleated cells by amplifying reference gene primers. Clones were sequenced by immunoSEQ multiplex PCR, and TCRdb holds only the in-frame ones, with some missing. V, J and clone size are those of that table, while D and trimming were read from the DNA. This sample yields 250,000 to 350,000 clones, of which less than 90% are seen a single time; approximately 14% belongs to the top ten. Trimming left V 4 bases short and J 0 bases short, with 18 bases between. Germline V gene sequence: CDR1 SGHNT, CDR2 YYREEE (reference sequence). The CDR3 is 17 residues long. This clone has just a few counts.

This chain connects TRBV5-4 to TRBJ2-3; D might be TRBD1 (7 bases). The TCR originated in a woman in her 70s with COVID-19, enrolled during active disease. Material for sequencing was peripheral blood. The DNA of the CDR3 is TGTGCCAGCAGCCGCGCGGGACAGAGGGCTAGCACAGATACGCAGTATTTT. Translation: CASSRAGQRASTDTQYF.